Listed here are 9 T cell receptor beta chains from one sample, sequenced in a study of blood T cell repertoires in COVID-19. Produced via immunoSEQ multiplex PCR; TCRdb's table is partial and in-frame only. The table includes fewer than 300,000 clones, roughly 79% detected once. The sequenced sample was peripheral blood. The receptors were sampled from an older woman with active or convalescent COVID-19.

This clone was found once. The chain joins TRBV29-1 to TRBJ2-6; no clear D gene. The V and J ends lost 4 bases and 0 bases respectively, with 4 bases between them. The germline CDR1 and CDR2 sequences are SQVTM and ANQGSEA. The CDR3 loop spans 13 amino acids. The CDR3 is CSVASSGANVLTF. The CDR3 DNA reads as TGCAGCGTTGCCAGCTCTGGGGCCAACGTCCTGACTTTC.

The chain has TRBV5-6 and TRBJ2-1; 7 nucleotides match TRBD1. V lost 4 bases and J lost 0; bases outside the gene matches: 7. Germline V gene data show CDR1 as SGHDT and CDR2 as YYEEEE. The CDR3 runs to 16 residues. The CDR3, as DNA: TGTGCCAGCAGCAGTATACAGGGGAGCTCCTACAATGAGCAGTTCTTC. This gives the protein CASSSIQGSSYNEQFF.

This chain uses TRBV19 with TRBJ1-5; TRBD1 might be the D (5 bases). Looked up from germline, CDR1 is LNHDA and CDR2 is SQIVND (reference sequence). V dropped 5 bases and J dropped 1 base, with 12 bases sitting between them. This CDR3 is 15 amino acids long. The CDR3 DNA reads TGTGCCAGTAGTGCAGCAGGGCTAAGCAATCAGCCCCAGCATTTT. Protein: CASSAAGLSNQPQHF.

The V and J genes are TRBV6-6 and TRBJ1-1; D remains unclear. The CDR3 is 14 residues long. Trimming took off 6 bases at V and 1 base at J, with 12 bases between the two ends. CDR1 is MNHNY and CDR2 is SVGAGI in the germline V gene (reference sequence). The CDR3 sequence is CASRPIGGNTEAFF. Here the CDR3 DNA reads TGTGCCAGCAGACCTATCGGAGGGAACACTGAAGCTTTCTTT.

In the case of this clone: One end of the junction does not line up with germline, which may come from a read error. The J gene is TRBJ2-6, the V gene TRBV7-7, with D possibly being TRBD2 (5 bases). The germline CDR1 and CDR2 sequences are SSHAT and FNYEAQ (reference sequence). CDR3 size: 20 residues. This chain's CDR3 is CASSLAPLARESTGANVLTF. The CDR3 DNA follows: TGTGCTAGCAGCTTAGCGCCCCTGGCTCGGGAAAGTACCGGGGCCAACGTCCTGACTTTC.

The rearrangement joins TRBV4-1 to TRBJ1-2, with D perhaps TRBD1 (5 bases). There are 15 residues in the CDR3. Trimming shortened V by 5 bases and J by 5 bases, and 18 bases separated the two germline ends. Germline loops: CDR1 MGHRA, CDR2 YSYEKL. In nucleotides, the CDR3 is TGCGCCAGCAGCGCCTCCCCTCGGGGGGGTTATGGCTACACCTTC. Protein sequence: CASSASPRGGYGYTF.

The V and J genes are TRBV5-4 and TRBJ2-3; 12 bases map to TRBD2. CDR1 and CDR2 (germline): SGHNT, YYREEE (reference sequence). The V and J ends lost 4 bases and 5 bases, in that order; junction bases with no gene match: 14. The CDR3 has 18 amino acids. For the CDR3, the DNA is TGTGCCAGCAGCCCTGATCTAGCGGGGGGGCCGTATGGAGATACGCAGTATTTT. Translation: CASSPDLAGGPYGDTQYF.

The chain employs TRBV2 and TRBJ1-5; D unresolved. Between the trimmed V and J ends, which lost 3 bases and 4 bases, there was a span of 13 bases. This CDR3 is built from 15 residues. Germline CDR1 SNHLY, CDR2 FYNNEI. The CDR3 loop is CASSDTVRNNQPQHF. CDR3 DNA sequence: TGTGCCAGCAGTGACACGGTGCGTAATAATCAGCCCCAGCATTTT.

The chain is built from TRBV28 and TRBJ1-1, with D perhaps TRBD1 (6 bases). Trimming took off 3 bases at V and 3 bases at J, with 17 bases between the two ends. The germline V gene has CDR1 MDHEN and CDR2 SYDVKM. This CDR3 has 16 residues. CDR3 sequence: CASSFPRGGWDTEAFF. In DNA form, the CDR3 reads TGTGCCAGCAGTTTTCCGCGCGGGGGCTGGGACACTGAAGCTTTCTTT.